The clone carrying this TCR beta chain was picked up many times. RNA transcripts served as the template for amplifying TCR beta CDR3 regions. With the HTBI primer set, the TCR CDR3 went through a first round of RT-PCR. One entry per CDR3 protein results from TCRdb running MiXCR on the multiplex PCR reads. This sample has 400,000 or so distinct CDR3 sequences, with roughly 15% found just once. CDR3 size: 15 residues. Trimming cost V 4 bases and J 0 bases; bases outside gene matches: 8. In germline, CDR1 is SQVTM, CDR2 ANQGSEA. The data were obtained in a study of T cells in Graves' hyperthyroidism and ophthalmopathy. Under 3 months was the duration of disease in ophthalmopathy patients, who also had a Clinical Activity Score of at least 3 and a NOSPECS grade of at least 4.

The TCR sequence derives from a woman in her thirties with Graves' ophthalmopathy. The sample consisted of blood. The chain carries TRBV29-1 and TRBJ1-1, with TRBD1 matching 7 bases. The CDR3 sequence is CSVVGGKRMNTEAFF. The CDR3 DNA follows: TGCAGCGTTGTAGGGGGCAAGAGGATGAACACTGAAGCTTTCTTT.